This is a list of T cell receptor beta chains from one sample in a study of T cell responses to AZD1222 COVID-19 vaccine. Assay used: immunoSEQ multiplex PCR; TCRdb lists only in-frame clones, some missing. Of 150,000 or so clones listed, roughly 88% are singletons. Sequencing was performed on peripheral blood, taken 28 days after the second AZD1222 dose. The receptors shown here come from an adult who received the AZD1222 COVID-19 vaccine. Each CDR3 is given with its conserved first and last residue. The order of the fields is clone size, D gene, CDR3 length, J gene, V gene, CDR3 DNA, CDR3 protein. The D gene is left open where the match is weak. Clone size is shown for a subset of rows, as once, few, many or a class of expanded clone.

abundance: -; d_gene: -; len: 15; j_gene: TRBJ2-7; v_gene: TRBV6-5; CDR3nt: TGTGCCAGCAGACCCAGGACAGTAGCTTCCTACGAGCAGTACTTC; CDR3aa: CASRPRTVASYEQYF
abundance: -; d_gene: TRBD1; len: 13; j_gene: TRBJ1-2; v_gene: TRBV29-1; CDR3nt: TGCAGCGTTGTCCGGGACAGGGTCGATGGCTACACCTTC; CDR3aa: CSVVRDRVDGYTF
abundance: -; d_gene: -; len: 14; j_gene: TRBJ2-7; v_gene: TRBV7-8; CDR3nt: TGTGCCAGCAGCTTAGGTCCCACGGCCTACGAGCAGTACTTC; CDR3aa: CASSLGPTAYEQYF
abundance: -; d_gene: -; len: 14; j_gene: TRBJ1-5; v_gene: TRBV3-1/TRBV3-2; CDR3nt: TGTGCCAGCAGCCAAAGGGGCCAAGGCCAGCCCCAGCATTTT; CDR3aa: CASSQRGQGQPQHF
abundance: -; d_gene: -; len: 14; j_gene: TRBJ1-2; v_gene: TRBV6-5; CDR3nt: TGTGCCAGCAGTTACTTTAGGGGAAACTATGGCTACACCTTC; CDR3aa: CASSYFRGNYGYTF
abundance: once; d_gene: -; len: 12; j_gene: TRBJ1-1; v_gene: TRBV6-5; CDR3nt: TGTGCCAGCAGTTACTCTGGGTCTGAAGCTTTCTTT; CDR3aa: CASSYSGSEAFF
abundance: -; d_gene: TRBD2; len: 13; j_gene: TRBJ2-1; v_gene: TRBV7-2; CDR3nt: TGTGCCAGCAGCTCCCAAAGCGGGAGAGGGCAGTTCTTC; CDR3aa: CASSSQSGRGQFF
abundance: -; d_gene: -; len: 16; j_gene: TRBJ2-2; v_gene: TRBV5-5; CDR3nt: TGTGCCTCGGAACGGGATTCGTGGGCGAACACCGGGGAGCTGTTTTTT; CDR3aa: CASERDSWANTGELFF
abundance: -; d_gene: -; len: 15; j_gene: TRBJ1-2; v_gene: TRBV7-6; CDR3nt: TGTGCCAGCAGCTTACAGACCGTCGGTTTCTCCGGCTACACCTTC; CDR3aa: CASSLQTVGFSGYTF
abundance: -; d_gene: -; len: 15; j_gene: TRBJ2-5; v_gene: TRBV4-1; CDR3nt: TGCGCCAGCAGCCAAGTCGGTAATTCGGCAGAGACCCAGTACTTC; CDR3aa: CASSQVGNSAETQYF
abundance: -; d_gene: -; len: 13; j_gene: TRBJ1-2; v_gene: TRBV18; CDR3nt: TGTGCCAGCTCTCTCAATGCGGACTATGGCTACACCTTC; CDR3aa: CASSLNADYGYTF
abundance: once; d_gene: -; len: 14; j_gene: TRBJ2-7; v_gene: TRBV19; CDR3nt: TGTGCCAGTAGTATCTCAGTATACTCCTACGAGCAGTACTTC; CDR3aa: CASSISVYSYEQYF
abundance: -; d_gene: TRBD1; len: 15; j_gene: TRBJ2-7; v_gene: TRBV3-1/TRBV3-2; CDR3nt: TGTGCCAGCACCCAAAAAGGGACAGGTCGGTACGAGCAGTACTTC; CDR3aa: CASTQKGTGRYEQYF
abundance: -; d_gene: -; len: 13; j_gene: TRBJ1-5; v_gene: TRBV2; CDR3nt: TGTGCCTGCCGGCGGGATAGCAATCAGCCCCAGCATTTT; CDR3aa: CACRRDSNQPQHF
abundance: -; d_gene: -; len: 14; j_gene: TRBJ2-7; v_gene: TRBV23-1; CDR3nt: TGCGCCAGCAGTCTTTGTGGGCCCTTTGCGGAGCAGTACTTC; CDR3aa: CASSLCGPFAEQYF
abundance: -; d_gene: -; len: 14; j_gene: TRBJ2-7; v_gene: TRBV2; CDR3nt: TGTGCCAGCAGTCTTTCTACCGTTTCTTTAGGGCAGTACTTC; CDR3aa: CASSLSTVSLGQYF
abundance: -; d_gene: -; len: 15; j_gene: TRBJ2-1; v_gene: TRBV7-6; CDR3nt: TGTGCCAGCAGCTTAAACAGGGCCTTCTACAATGAGCAGTTCTTC; CDR3aa: CASSLNRAFYNEQFF
abundance: -; d_gene: -; len: 13; j_gene: TRBJ1-2; v_gene: TRBV28; CDR3nt: TGTGCCAGCAGTCAGATGGGGTTCTATGGCTACACCTTC; CDR3aa: CASSQMGFYGYTF
abundance: -; d_gene: -; len: 15; j_gene: TRBJ2-6; v_gene: TRBV7-9; CDR3nt: TGTGCCAGCAGCTTATTACCCTCTGGGGCCAACGTCCTGACTTTC; CDR3aa: CASSLLPSGANVLTF
abundance: -; d_gene: -; len: 15; j_gene: TRBJ2-7; v_gene: TRBV2; CDR3nt: TGTGCCAGCAGTGAAGCTTCCGGGACAACCTACGAGCAGTACTTC; CDR3aa: CASSEASGTTYEQYF
abundance: -; d_gene: TRBD2; len: 13; j_gene: TRBJ2-1; v_gene: TRBV12-3/TRBV12-4; CDR3nt: TGTGCCAGCATCACCGGGGGGGCGGATGAGCAGTTCTTC; CDR3aa: CASITGGADEQFF
abundance: -; d_gene: -; len: 13; j_gene: TRBJ1-2; v_gene: TRBV28; CDR3nt: TGTGCCAGCAGTCCCCCTCCAGACTATGGCTACACCTTC; CDR3aa: CASSPPPDYGYTF
abundance: -; d_gene: -; len: 13; j_gene: TRBJ1-2; v_gene: TRBV29-1; CDR3nt: TGCAGCGTGGGAAGCCTATTGCGCTATGGCTACACCTTC; CDR3aa: CSVGSLLRYGYTF
abundance: -; d_gene: -; len: 15; j_gene: TRBJ2-6; v_gene: TRBV6-1; CDR3nt: TGTGCCAGCAGCGAAGGACAGTCTGGGGCCAACGTCCTGACTTTC; CDR3aa: CASSEGQSGANVLTF
abundance: once; d_gene: -; len: 15; j_gene: TRBJ1-5; v_gene: TRBV4-1; CDR3nt: TGCGCCAGCAGCCGGAGCGGAAGCCCTAATCAGCCCCAGCATTTT; CDR3aa: CASSRSGSPNQPQHF
abundance: -; d_gene: -; len: 15; j_gene: TRBJ2-7; v_gene: TRBV7-9; CDR3nt: TGTGCCAGCAGCCTGGGGCAGGGGCTGGAATACGAGCAGTACTTC; CDR3aa: CASSLGQGLEYEQYF
abundance: once; d_gene: TRBD1; len: 15; j_gene: TRBJ2-7; v_gene: TRBV5-8; CDR3nt: TGTGCCAGCAGCGCCCGGGACAGGGTATCCTACGAGCAGTACTTC; CDR3aa: CASSARDRVSYEQYF
abundance: -; d_gene: -; len: 15; j_gene: TRBJ2-7; v_gene: TRBV18; CDR3nt: TGTGCCAGCTCACCAGAGCCGGGAGAGAGGTACGAGCAGTACTTC; CDR3aa: CASSPEPGERYEQYF
abundance: once; d_gene: -; len: 13; j_gene: TRBJ1-2; v_gene: TRBV12-3/TRBV12-4; CDR3nt: TGTGCCAGCAGCACCTATCCGGGCCGGGGCTACACCTTC; CDR3aa: CASSTYPGRGYTF
abundance: -; d_gene: -; len: 14; j_gene: TRBJ1-2; v_gene: TRBV2; CDR3nt: TGTGCCAGCAGTGTAGGGGGGGCCTTCTATGGCTACACCTTC; CDR3aa: CASSVGGAFYGYTF
abundance: -; d_gene: -; len: 14; j_gene: TRBJ2-7; v_gene: TRBV12-5; CDR3nt: TGTGCTAGTGGTTTGATCGCCGGTTCCTACGAGCAGTACTTC; CDR3aa: CASGLIAGSYEQYF
abundance: -; d_gene: -; len: 17; j_gene: TRBJ1-5; v_gene: TRBV3-1/TRBV3-2; CDR3nt: TGTGCCAGCAGCCGCGAGCCCATAGGTGGACGCAATCAGCCCCAGCATTTT; CDR3aa: CASSREPIGGRNQPQHF
abundance: -; d_gene: -; len: 14; j_gene: TRBJ1-2; v_gene: TRBV7-8; CDR3nt: TGTGCCAGCAGCGGACGGCGCGGATACTATGGCTACACCTTC; CDR3aa: CASSGRRGYYGYTF
abundance: -; d_gene: -; len: 14; j_gene: TRBJ2-6; v_gene: TRBV7-9; CDR3nt: TGTGCCAGCAGCACCTACTCTGGGGCCAACGTCCTGACTTTC; CDR3aa: CASSTYSGANVLTF
abundance: -; d_gene: TRBD2; len: 17; j_gene: TRBJ2-1; v_gene: TRBV2; CDR3nt: TGTGCCAGCAGGCTAGCGGGAGGGCCTGGGGGTCAGAATGAGCAGTTCTTC; CDR3aa: CASRLAGGPGGQNEQFF
abundance: -; d_gene: -; len: 14; j_gene: TRBJ2-1; v_gene: TRBV6-5; CDR3nt: TGTGCCAGCAGTTTAAGGTCATCCTACAATGAGCAGTTCTTC; CDR3aa: CASSLRSSYNEQFF
abundance: -; d_gene: TRBD2; len: 18; j_gene: TRBJ2-2; v_gene: TRBV27; CDR3nt: TGTGCCAGCATTTCCGTTTCCGGGCGGGAGCGCCACACCGGGGAGCTGTTTTTT; CDR3aa: CASISVSGRERHTGELFF
abundance: -; d_gene: -; len: 14; j_gene: TRBJ2-3; v_gene: TRBV5-1; CDR3nt: TGCGCCAGCAGCCTCCAACGGGAACCGAATACGCAGTATTTT; CDR3aa: CASSLQREPNTQYF
abundance: -; d_gene: -; len: 13; j_gene: TRBJ2-2; v_gene: TRBV27; CDR3nt: TGTGCCAGCAGTTTTATACGGCTCGGGGAGCTGTTTTTT; CDR3aa: CASSFIRLGELFF
abundance: -; d_gene: -; len: 13; j_gene: TRBJ2-3; v_gene: TRBV6-5; CDR3nt: TGTGCCAGCAGTTACCCTACTGGGGATACGCAGTATTTT; CDR3aa: CASSYPTGDTQYF
abundance: once; d_gene: -; len: 20; j_gene: TRBJ1-1; v_gene: TRBV3-1/TRBV3-2; CDR3nt: TGTGCCAGCAGCCAAGGATCCTTTGCGAGCACCCGGGAAATGAACACTGAAGCTTTCTTT; CDR3aa: CASSQGSFASTREMNTEAFF
abundance: -; d_gene: -; len: 17; j_gene: TRBJ2-1; v_gene: TRBV5-1; CDR3nt: TGCGCCAGCAGCTTGTTAGCAGGGGTTATCGGTAACAATGAGCAGTTCTTC; CDR3aa: CASSLLAGVIGNNEQFF
abundance: -; d_gene: TRBD1; len: 14; j_gene: TRBJ1-2; v_gene: TRBV27; CDR3nt: TGTGCCAGCAGTTCGACAGGGTGGATCTCTGGCTACACCTTC; CDR3aa: CASSSTGWISGYTF
abundance: -; d_gene: TRBD1; len: 14; j_gene: TRBJ2-7; v_gene: TRBV6-5; CDR3nt: TGTGCCAGCAGTAGGACAGGGTTCTCCTACGAGCAGTACTTC; CDR3aa: CASSRTGFSYEQYF
abundance: -; d_gene: TRBD1; len: 14; j_gene: TRBJ1-2; v_gene: TRBV20-1; CDR3nt: TGCAGTGCTAGTACGCCCAGGGGGAACTATGGCTACACCTTC; CDR3aa: CSASTPRGNYGYTF
abundance: -; d_gene: TRBD1; len: 15; j_gene: TRBJ2-2; v_gene: TRBV5-1; CDR3nt: TGCGCCAGCAGCTTGGTGGCAGGGGGCGCCGGGGAGCTGTTTTTT; CDR3aa: CASSLVAGGAGELFF
abundance: -; d_gene: -; len: 16; j_gene: TRBJ2-5; v_gene: TRBV5-1; CDR3nt: TGCGCCAGCAGCTTGGGGGCCATAGGGGGGCAAGAGACCCAGTACTTC; CDR3aa: CASSLGAIGGQETQYF
abundance: -; d_gene: -; len: 11; j_gene: TRBJ1-2; v_gene: TRBV6-6; CDR3nt: TGTGCCAGCAGTTACGCCCGTGGCTACACCTTC; CDR3aa: CASSYARGYTF
abundance: -; d_gene: -; len: 14; j_gene: TRBJ1-1; v_gene: TRBV5-1; CDR3nt: TGCGCCAGCAGCTTGAATCAGGGGAACACTGAAGCTTTCTTT; CDR3aa: CASSLNQGNTEAFF
abundance: few; d_gene: TRBD1; len: 16; j_gene: TRBJ2-2; v_gene: TRBV7-3; CDR3nt: TGTGCCAGCAGCTTAGTGCCGGCAGGGGGCACCGGGGAGCTGTTTTTT; CDR3aa: CASSLVPAGGTGELFF
abundance: -; d_gene: -; len: 12; j_gene: TRBJ1-2; v_gene: TRBV29-1; CDR3nt: TGCAGCGTTGCCCGCGGGGGCTATGGCTACACCTTC; CDR3aa: CSVARGGYGYTF
abundance: -; d_gene: -; len: 12; j_gene: TRBJ2-1; v_gene: TRBV3-1/TRBV3-2; CDR3nt: TGTGCCAGCAGCCGTACGGGCAATGAGCAGTTCTTC; CDR3aa: CASSRTGNEQFF
abundance: -; d_gene: TRBD2; len: 14; j_gene: TRBJ2-1; v_gene: TRBV9; CDR3nt: TGTGCCAGTTTAAATTCCGGGACTAGCGAGGAGCAGTTCTTC; CDR3aa: CASLNSGTSEEQFF
abundance: -; d_gene: TRBD2; len: 16; j_gene: TRBJ2-1; v_gene: TRBV9; CDR3nt: TGTGCCAGCAGCGATAGCGGGCGGAGCTCCTACAATGAGCAGTTCTTC; CDR3aa: CASSDSGRSSYNEQFF
abundance: -; d_gene: -; len: 16; j_gene: TRBJ1-5; v_gene: TRBV19; CDR3nt: TGTGCCAGTAGTAAAAGAGGCAGCTCGGGTTATCAGCCCCAGCATTTT; CDR3aa: CASSKRGSSGYQPQHF